This TCR beta chain was found in a study of T cells after yellow fever vaccination. Study overall: The fractions with low cell numbers were processed using SMART-Seq v4 Ultra Low Input. Whole-study results and caveats: A small proportion of clonotypes was detected in both the CD4 and CD8 compartments. Subsequent booster samples again held most clones from primary vaccination (roughly 95% CD4, approximately 86% CD8).

On this clonotype: What it binds is not known. A junction end diverges from the germline sequence, so it may reflect a read error.

CDR3 length equals 11 residues. Germline V gene sequence: CDR1 SGHDT, CDR2 YYEEEE. The study made its TCR cDNA through 5'RACE template switching. That step introduced a universal primer site along with UMIs. TCRdb re-called the 5' RACE reads through MiXCR, storing one row per CDR3 protein. The sample includes 300,000 or so distinct CDR3 sequences, 10% to 15% of them seen just once. Here the sequenced sample was CD4+ T cells sorted from PBMCs, taken 45 days after the yellow fever booster vaccination. This clonotype was obtained from a man aged 30 to 45 who received the YFV17D yellow fever vaccine. This chain connects TRBV5-6 to TRBJ2-7, with unresolved D. CDR3 DNA: TGTGCCAGCAGCTTCCATTACGAGCGGTACTTC. Protein: CASSFHYERYF.